This T cell receptor (beta chain) originates from a study of blood T cell repertoires in COVID-19. Study summary: Sources were T cells, B-cell-depleted T cells, or PBMCs; the material itself was cDNA or gDNA.

Per the study methods: Estimation of nucleated cell counts was performed using reference gene primer amplification. Data came from immunoSEQ multiplex PCR; TCRdb stores just in-frame clones and leaves some out. V and J calls and clone size are copied from that table; D and trimming were computed from the DNA. The table has just under 300,000 clones, around 84% seen once. The germline gives CDR1 SGHNT, CDR2 YENEEA. Trimming left V 6 bases short and J 6 bases short, with 12 bases between. This CDR3 has 13 amino acids. This sequence was found in a man between 70 and 80 years old with acute or convalescent COVID-19. This chain connects TRBV11-3 to TRBJ2-1, with a tentative D call TRBD1 (5 bases). Sequenced material: peripheral blood. CDR3 DNA: TGTGCCAGCAGGCGCTCAGGGTCCAATGAGCAGTTCTTC. It yields the protein CASRRSGSNEQFF.